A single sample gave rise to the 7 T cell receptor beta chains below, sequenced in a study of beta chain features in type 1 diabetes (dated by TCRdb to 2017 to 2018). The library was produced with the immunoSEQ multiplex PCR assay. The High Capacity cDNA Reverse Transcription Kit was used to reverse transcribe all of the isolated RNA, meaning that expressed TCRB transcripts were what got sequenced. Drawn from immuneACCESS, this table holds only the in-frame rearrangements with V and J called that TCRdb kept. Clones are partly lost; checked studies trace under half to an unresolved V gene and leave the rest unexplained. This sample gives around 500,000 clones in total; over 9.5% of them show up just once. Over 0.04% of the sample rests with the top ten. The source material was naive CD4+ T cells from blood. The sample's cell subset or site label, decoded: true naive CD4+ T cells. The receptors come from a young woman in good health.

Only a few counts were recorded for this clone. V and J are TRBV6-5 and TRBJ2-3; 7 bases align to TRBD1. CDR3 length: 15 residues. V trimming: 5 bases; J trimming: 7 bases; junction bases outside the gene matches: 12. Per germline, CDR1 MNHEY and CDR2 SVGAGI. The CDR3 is CASSQQGLELNTQYF. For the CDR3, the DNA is TGTGCCAGCAGTCAACAGGGGCTCGAACTAAATACGCAGTATTTT.

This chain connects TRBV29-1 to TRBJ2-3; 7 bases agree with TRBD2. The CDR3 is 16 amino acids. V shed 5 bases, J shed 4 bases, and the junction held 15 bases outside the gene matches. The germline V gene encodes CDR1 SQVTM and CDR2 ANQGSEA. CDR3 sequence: CSVRPDGGSRADTQYF. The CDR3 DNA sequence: TGCAGCGTTCGTCCTGACGGCGGGAGTAGAGCAGATACGCAGTATTTT.

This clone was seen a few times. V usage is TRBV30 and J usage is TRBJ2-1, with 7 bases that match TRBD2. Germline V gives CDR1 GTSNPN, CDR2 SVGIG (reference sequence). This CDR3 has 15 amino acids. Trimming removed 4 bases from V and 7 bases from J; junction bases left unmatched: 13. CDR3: CAWIRRGGRGNEQFF. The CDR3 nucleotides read TGTGCCTGGATACGTCGCGGCGGGAGAGGGAATGAGCAGTTCTTC. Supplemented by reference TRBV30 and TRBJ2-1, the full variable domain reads SQTIHQWPATLVQPVGSPLSLECTVEGTSNPNLYWYRQAAGRGLQLLFYSVGIGQISSEVPQNLSASRPQDRQFILSSKKLLLSDSGFYLCAWIRRGGRGNEQFFGPGTRLTVL.

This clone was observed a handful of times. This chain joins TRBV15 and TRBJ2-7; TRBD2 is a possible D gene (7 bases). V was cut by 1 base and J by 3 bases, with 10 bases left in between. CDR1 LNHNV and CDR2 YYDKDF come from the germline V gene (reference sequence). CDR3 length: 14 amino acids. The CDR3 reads CATSRGGGGYEQYV. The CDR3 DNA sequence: TGTGCCACCAGCAGAGGGGGAGGGGGCTACGAGCAGTACGTC.

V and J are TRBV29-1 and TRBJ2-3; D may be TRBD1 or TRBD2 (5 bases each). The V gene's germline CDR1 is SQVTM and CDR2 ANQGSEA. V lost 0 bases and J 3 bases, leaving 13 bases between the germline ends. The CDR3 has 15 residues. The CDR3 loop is CSVEEGEFRTDTQYF. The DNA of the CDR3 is TGCAGCGTTGAAGAGGGGGAGTTCCGGACAGATACGCAGTATTTT.

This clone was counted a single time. The CDR3 is CSASTQGYTF. The CDR3, as DNA: TGCAGTGCTAGTACGCAGGGCTACACCTTC. This sequence joins TRBV20-1 and TRBJ1-2; D is ambiguous. The V gene's germline CDR1 is DFQATT and CDR2 SNEGSKA (reference sequence). V dropped 3 bases and J dropped 8 bases, with 7 bases sitting between them. This CDR3 is 10 amino acids long.

CDR3 residues: CAGNRDSTGELFF. For the CDR3, the DNA is TGTGCCGGTAACAGGGATAGCACCGGGGAGCTGTTTTTT. The chain uses TRBV7-9 and TRBJ2-2; a weak D match, TRBD1 (6 bases). The germline CDR1 and CDR2 sequences are SEHNR and FQNEAQ (reference sequence). This CDR3 spans 13 amino acids. Trimming removed 11 bases at V and 4 bases at J, with 14 bases between. Drawing the rest from reference TRBV7-9 and TRBJ2-2, the complete variable domain is DTGVSQNPRHKITKRGQNVTFRCDPISEHNRLYWYRQTLGQGPEFLTYFQNEAQLEKSRLLSDRFSAERPKGSFSTLEIQRTEQGDSAMYLCAGNRDSTGELFFGEGSRLTVL.